This TCR beta chain came from a study of T cell responses to AZD1222 COVID-19 vaccine. Method: immunoSEQ multiplex PCR; TCRdb's copy keeps in-frame clones and lacks some. Among some 150,000 clones listed, approximately 89% were seen once. The V gene end was trimmed by 5 bases and the J gene end by 9 bases; junction bases not matched to a gene: 13. Looked up from germline, CDR1 is LGHDT and CDR2 is YNNKEL (reference sequence). The CDR3 totals 16 residues. Findings of the study overall: Researchers took repertoire samples only after the peak T cell response had come. Spike-specific TCR breadth and depth both grew after two AZD1222 doses. Clonal diversity may have been underestimated in mostly white British donors. CD4 TCRs linked to vaccination spanned spike, dominating at 160-218 and 743-854.

A word on this clone: Its antigen remains unidentified.

This rearrangement joins TRBV3-1 (or the pseudogene TRBV3-2) to TRBJ2-1; 10 nucleotides line up with TRBD2. The TCR was taken from an adult who received the AZD1222 COVID-19 vaccine. The sample in question was peripheral blood, obtained 28 days after the second AZD1222 dose. CDR3 nucleotide sequence: TGTGCCAGCAGCGCTCGCGGGAGCGGGAGGGTTGGTGAGCAGTTCTTC. It encodes CASSARGSGRVGEQFF.